This TCR beta chain was observed in a study of identical twins. The study, taken as a whole, reports: Among out-of-frame alpha sequences shared by twins, low generation probability occurred in excess.

V lost 2 bases to trimming and J lost 0 bases; unmatched junction nucleotides: 8. The germline CDR1 and CDR2 sequences are GTSNPN and SVGIG (reference sequence). There are 16 residues in the CDR3. Unique molecular identifiers were present on the cDNA, which also gained a universal primer site by template switching. TCRdb re-analysed the 5' RACE reads in MiXCR, keeping a single row per CDR3 protein. The table records roughly 770,000 distinct CDR3 sequences, roughly 20% of them present only once. Note on this clonotype: Its antigen is not identified.

The sample was also reused in another study, on T cells expressing NK-cell markers.

The chain uses TRBV30 and TRBJ2-5; 8 bases map to TRBD2. The sequenced sample consisted of PBMCs. The sequence was collected from a woman aged 18 to 35 in good health. The CDR3: CAWSPLSGGDQETQYF. The CDR3 coding sequence is TGTGCCTGGAGTCCCCTCTCGGGGGGGGACCAAGAGACCCAGTACTTC.